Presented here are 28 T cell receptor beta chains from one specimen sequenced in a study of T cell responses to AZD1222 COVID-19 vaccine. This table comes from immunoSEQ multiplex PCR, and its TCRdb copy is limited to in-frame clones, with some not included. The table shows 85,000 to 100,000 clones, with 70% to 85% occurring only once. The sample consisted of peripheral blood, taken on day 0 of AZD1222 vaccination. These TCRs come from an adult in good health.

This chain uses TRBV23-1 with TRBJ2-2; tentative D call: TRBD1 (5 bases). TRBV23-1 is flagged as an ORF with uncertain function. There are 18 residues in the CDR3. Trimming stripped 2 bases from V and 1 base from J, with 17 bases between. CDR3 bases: TGCGCCAGCAGTCAAATCTGGTTCCAGGGCTGGAACACCGGGGAGCTGTTTTTT. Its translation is CASSQIWFQGWNTGELFF.

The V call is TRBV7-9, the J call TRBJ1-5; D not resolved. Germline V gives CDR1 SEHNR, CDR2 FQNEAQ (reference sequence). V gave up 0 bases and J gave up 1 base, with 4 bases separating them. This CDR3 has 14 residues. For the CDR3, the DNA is TGTGCCAGCAGCTTAGCCTCGAGCAATCAGCCCCAGCATTTT. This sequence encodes CASSLASSNQPQHF.

This CDR3 is CASSISRVLQGDREETQYF. CDR3 DNA: TGTGCCAGTAGTATTTCAAGGGTACTGCAGGGGGACAGGGAGGAGACCCAGTACTTC. J is TRBJ2-5 and V is TRBV19; the match to TRBD1 covers 9 bases. After removal of 3 bases from V and 5 bases from J, the junction contained 19 bases not matched to a gene. This CDR3 has 19 residues. CDR1 is LNHDA, CDR2 SQIVND, per germline (reference sequence).

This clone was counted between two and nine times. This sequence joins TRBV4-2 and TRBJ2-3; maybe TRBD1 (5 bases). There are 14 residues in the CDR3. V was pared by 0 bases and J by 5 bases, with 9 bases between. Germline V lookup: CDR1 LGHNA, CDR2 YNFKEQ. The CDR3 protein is CASSQDRGVDTQYF. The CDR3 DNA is TGTGCCAGCAGCCAAGATAGGGGCGTAGATACGCAGTATTTT.

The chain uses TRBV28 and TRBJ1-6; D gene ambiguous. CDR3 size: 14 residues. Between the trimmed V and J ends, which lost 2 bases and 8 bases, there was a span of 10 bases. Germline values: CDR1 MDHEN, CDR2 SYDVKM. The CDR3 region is CASSLRPKHSPLHF. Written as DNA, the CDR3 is TGTGCCAGCAGTTTAAGGCCGAAACATTCACCCCTCCACTTT.

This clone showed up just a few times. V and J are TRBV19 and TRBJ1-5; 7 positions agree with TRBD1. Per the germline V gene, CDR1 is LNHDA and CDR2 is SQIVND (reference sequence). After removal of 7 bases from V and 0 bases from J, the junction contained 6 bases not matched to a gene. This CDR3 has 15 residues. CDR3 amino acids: CASKGAGHSNQPQHF. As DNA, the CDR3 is TGTGCCAGTAAGGGGGCGGGTCATAGCAATCAGCCCCAGCATTTT. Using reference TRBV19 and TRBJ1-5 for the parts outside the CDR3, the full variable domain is DGGITQSPKYLFRKEGQNVTLSCEQNLNHDAMYWYRQDPGQGLRLIYYSQIVNDFQKGDIAEGYSVSREKKESFPLTVTSAQKNPTAFYLCASKGAGHSNQPQHFGDGTRLSIL.

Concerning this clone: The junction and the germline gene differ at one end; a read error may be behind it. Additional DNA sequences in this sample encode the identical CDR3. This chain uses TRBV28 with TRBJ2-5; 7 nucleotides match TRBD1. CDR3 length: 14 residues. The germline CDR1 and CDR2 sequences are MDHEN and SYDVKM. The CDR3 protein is CASSPSGRGETQYF. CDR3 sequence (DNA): TGTGCTAGCAGCCCGTCGGGCAGGGGGGAGACCCAGTACTTC.

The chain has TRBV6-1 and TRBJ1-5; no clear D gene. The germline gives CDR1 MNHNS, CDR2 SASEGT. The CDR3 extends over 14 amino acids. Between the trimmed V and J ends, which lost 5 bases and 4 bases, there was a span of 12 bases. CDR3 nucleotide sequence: TGTGCCAGCAGTCTACACCCGAGGAATCAGCCCCAGCATTTT. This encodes CASSLHPRNQPQHF.

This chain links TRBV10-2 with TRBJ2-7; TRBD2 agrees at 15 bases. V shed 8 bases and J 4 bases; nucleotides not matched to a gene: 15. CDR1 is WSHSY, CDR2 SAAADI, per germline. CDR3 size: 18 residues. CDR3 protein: CASLGTSGRTSLEYEQYF. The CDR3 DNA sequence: TGCGCCAGCCTCGGGACTAGCGGGAGGACCTCACTCGAATACGAGCAGTACTTC.

CDR3 loop: CASSLYSGSGDTQYF. In nucleotides, the CDR3 is TGTGCCAGCAGCTTATATAGCGGCAGTGGAGATACGCAGTATTTT. The chain carries TRBV9 and TRBJ2-3; possible D gene TRBD2, 6 bases. CDR3 length equals 15 residues. The germline V gene has CDR1 SGDLS and CDR2 YYNGEE. V shed 4 bases and J shed 5 bases, with 17 bases lying between them.

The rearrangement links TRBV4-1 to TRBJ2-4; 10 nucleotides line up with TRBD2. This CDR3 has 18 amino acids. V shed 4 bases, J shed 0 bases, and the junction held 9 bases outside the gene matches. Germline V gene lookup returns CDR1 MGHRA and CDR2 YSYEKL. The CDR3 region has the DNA TGCGCCAGCAGCCCCGGACTAGCGGTTCTGCTAGCCAAAAACATTCAGTACTTC. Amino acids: CASSPGLAVLLAKNIQYF.

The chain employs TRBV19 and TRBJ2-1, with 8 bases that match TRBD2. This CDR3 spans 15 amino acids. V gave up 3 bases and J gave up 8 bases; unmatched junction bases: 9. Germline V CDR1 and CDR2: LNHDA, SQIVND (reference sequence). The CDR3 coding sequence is TGTGCCAGTAGTATTTACAGCGGGAGTACCGATGAGCAGTTCTTC. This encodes CASSIYSGSTDEQFF.

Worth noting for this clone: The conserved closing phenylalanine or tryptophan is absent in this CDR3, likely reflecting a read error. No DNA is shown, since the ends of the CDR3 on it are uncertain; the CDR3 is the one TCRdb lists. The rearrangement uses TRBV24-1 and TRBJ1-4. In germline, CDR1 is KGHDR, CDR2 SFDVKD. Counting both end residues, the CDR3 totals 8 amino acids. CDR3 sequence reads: CATSDLYL.

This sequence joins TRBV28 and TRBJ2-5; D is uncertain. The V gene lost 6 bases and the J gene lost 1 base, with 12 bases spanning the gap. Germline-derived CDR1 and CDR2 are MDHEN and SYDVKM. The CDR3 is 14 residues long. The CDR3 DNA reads TGTGCCAGCAGACCAAACCCCCCCCAAGAGACCCAGTACTTC. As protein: CASRPNPPQETQYF.

CDR3 sequence reads: CASSLGYRGQAEAFF. CDR3 coding DNA: TGCGCCAGCAGCTTGGGGTACAGGGGGCAGGCTGAAGCTTTCTTT. The chain couples TRBV5-1 to TRBJ1-1; 9 bases fit TRBD1. J was trimmed by 6 bases and V by 0 bases; bases with no gene match: 6. The CDR3 covers 15 residues. Germline CDR1 SGHRS, CDR2 YFSETQ.

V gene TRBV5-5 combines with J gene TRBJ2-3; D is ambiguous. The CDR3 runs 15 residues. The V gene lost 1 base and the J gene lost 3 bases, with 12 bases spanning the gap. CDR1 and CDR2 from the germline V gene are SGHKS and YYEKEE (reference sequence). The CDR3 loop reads CASSLQEVETDTQYF. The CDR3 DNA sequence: TGTGCCAGCAGCTTGCAGGAAGTAGAGACAGATACGCAGTATTTT.

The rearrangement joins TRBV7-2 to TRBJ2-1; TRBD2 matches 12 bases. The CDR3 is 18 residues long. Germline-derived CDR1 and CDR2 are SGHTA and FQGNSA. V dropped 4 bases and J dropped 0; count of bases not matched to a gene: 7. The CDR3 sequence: CASSWSMTSGSSYNEQFF. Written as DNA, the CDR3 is TGTGCCAGCAGCTGGTCCATGACTAGCGGGAGCTCCTACAATGAGCAGTTCTTC.

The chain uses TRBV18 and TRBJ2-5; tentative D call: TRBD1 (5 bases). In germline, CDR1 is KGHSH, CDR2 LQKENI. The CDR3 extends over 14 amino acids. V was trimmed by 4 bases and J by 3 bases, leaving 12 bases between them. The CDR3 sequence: CASSLELQEETQYF. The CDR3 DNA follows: TGTGCCAGCTCACTCGAGCTACAGGAAGAGACCCAGTACTTC.

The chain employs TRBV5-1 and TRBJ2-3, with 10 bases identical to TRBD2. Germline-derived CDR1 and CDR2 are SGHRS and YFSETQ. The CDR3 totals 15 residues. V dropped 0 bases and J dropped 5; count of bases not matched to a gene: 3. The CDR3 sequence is CASSLALAGEDTQYF. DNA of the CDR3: TGCGCCAGCAGCTTGGCTCTAGCGGGAGAAGATACGCAGTATTTT.

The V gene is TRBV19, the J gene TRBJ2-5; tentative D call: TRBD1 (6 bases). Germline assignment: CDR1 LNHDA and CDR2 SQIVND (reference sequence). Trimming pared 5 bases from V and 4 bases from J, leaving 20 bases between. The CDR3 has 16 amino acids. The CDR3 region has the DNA TGTGCCAGTAGTGAGGGGGAGCTAACCGGCGGAGAGACCCAGTACTTC. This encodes CASSEGELTGGETQYF. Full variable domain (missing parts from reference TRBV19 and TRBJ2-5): DGGITQSPKYLFRKEGQNVTLSCEQNLNHDAMYWYRQDPGQGLRLIYYSQIVNDFQKGDIAEGYSVSREKKESFPLTVTSAQKNPTAFYLCASSEGELTGGETQYFGPGTRLLVL.

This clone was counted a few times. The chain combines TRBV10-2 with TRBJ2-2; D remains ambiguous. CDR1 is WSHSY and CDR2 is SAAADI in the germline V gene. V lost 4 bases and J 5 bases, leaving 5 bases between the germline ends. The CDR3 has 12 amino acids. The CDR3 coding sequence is TGCGCCAGCAGTGTCAGTACCGGGGAGCTGTTTTTT. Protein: CASSVSTGELFF.

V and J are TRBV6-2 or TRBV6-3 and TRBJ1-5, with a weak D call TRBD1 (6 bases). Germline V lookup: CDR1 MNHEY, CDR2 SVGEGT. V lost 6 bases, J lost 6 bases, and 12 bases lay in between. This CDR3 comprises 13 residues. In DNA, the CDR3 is TGTGCCAGCAGCACATTACAGGGTCAGCCCCAGCATTTT. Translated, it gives CASSTLQGQPQHF.

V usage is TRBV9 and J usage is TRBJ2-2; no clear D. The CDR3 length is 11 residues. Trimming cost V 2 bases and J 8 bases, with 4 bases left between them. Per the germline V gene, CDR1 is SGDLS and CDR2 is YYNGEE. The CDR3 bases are TGTGCCAGCAGCGTTTCGGGGGAGCTGTTTTTT. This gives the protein CASSVSGELFF.

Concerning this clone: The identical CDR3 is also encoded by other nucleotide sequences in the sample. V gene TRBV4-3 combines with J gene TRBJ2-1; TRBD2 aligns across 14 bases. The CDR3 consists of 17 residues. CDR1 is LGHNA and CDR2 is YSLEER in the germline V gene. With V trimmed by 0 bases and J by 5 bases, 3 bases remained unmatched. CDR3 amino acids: CASSQDRGLAGDNEQFF. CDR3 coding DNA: TGCGCCAGCAGCCAAGATCGGGGACTAGCGGGAGACAATGAGCAGTTCTTC.

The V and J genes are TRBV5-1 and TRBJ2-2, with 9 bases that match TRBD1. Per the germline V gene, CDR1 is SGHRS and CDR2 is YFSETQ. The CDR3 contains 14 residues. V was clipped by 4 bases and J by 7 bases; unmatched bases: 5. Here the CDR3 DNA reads TGCGCCAGCAGCGGCGGACAGGGGATCGGGGAGCTGTTTTTT. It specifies CASSGGQGIGELFF.

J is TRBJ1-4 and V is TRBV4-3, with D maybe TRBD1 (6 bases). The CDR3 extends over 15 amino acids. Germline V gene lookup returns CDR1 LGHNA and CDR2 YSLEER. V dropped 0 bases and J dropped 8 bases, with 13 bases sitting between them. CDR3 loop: CASSQDGGQQEKLFF. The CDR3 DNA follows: TGCGCCAGCAGCCAAGATGGGGGGCAGCAGGAAAAACTGTTTTTT.

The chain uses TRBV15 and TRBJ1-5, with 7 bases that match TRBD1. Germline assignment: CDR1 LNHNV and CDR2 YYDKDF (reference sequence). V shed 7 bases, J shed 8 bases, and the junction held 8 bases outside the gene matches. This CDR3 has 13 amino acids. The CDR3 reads CATNQGGDKPQHF. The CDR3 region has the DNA TGTGCCACCAACCAGGGGGGTGATAAGCCCCAGCATTTT.

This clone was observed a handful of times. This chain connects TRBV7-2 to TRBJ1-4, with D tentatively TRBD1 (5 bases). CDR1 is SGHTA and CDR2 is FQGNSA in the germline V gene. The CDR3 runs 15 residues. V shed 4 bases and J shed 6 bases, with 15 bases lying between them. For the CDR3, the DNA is TGTGCCAGCAGCTCCCCTAGGGGTAGTTATGAAAAACTGTTTTTT. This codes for CASSSPRGSYEKLFF. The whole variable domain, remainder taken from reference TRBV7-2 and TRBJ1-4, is GAGVSQSPSNKVTEKGKDVELRCDPISGHTALYWYRQSLGQGLEFLIYFQGNSAPDKSGLPSDRFSAERTGGSVSTLTIQRTQQEDSAVYLCASSSPRGSYEKLFFGSGTQLSVL.